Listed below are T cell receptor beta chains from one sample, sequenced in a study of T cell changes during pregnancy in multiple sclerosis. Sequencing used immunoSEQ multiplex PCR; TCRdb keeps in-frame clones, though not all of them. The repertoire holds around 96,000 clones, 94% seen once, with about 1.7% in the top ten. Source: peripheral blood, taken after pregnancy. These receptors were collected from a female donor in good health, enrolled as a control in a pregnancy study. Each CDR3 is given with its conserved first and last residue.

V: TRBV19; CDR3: CASSIGDREYEKLFF
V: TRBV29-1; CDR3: CSIMAGLHTDTQYF
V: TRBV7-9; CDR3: CASSSPAQGSGNTIYF
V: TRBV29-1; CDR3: CSVDVLYNEQFF
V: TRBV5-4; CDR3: CASSMSGRADNEQFF
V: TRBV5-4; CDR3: CASSLLGGPSGYGYTF
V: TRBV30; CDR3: CAWTGQRNQPQHF
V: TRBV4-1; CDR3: CASRLESGGREKLFF
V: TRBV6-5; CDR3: CASSADSNQPQHF
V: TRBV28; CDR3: CASSPGLAGGYEQYF
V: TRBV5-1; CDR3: CASTESGAYNEQFF
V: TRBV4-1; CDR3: CASSGTGIYGYTF
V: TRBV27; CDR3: CASSVTGGSYNEQFF
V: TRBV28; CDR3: CASSLGGAVQPQHF
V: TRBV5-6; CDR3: CASRLAGGPADTQYF
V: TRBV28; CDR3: CATSGLARSTDTQYF
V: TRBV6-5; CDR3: CASSYTRGTRGEQYF
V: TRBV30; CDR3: CAWSPLRTGGNTEAFF
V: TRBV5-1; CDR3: CASSFRTGEETQYF
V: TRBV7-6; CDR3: CASSLAPGGGEQYF
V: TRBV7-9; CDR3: CASSSIGWTSGTQETQYF
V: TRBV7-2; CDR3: CASSLNLLPSYEQYF
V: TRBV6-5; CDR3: CASSLGLRELNTQYF
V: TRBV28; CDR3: CASSLSVDSGEGEKLFF
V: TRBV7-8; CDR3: CASRGLAGGEQFF
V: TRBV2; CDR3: CASSAAGVGTDTQYF
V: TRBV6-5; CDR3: CASSYLDSSEGYTF
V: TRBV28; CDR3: CASRGAGTVNQPQHF
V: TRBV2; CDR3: CASAEDRAPTYEQYF
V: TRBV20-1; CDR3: CSARYYEQYF
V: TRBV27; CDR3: CASSATGTAQPQHF
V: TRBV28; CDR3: CASSFFPGQGASNEQYF